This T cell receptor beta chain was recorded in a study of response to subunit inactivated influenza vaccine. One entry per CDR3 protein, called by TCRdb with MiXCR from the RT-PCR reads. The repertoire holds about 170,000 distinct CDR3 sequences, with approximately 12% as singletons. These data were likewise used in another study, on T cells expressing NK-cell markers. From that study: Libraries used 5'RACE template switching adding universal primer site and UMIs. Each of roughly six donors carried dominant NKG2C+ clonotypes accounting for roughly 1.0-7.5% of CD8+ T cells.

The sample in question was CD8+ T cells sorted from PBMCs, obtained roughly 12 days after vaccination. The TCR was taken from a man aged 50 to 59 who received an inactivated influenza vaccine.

DNA of the CDR3: TGTGCCAGCAGCCGAACAGGGGTGGGAGAGACCCAGTACTTC. This encodes CASSRTGVGETQYF. The chain is built from TRBV7-6 and TRBJ2-5; TRBD1 agrees at 7 bases. J was trimmed by 4 bases and V by 5 bases; bases with no gene match: 7. Germline V gene data show CDR1 as SGHVS and CDR2 as FNYEAQ. The length of the CDR3 is 14 residues.